This T cell receptor beta chain stems from a study of blood T cells in healthy people across ages. Trimming took 5 bases from V and 7 from J, leaving 13 bases between them. The CDR3 has 14 residues. CDR1 and CDR2 (germline): SGHKS, YYEKEE (reference sequence). The second PCR ran about 6 to 11 cycles with a sample-barcoded 5' primer and J-beta primers. The template-switch adaptor was a 5' adaptor with 12 random nucleotides. It tagged each cDNA molecule. One entry per CDR3 protein results from TCRdb running MiXCR on the 5' RACE reads. This sample carries roughly 700,000 distinct CDR3 sequences, around 25% of them seen once, and the ten largest clones take 9.4%. The sample was also reused in another study, on T cells of mothers and their children.

The sequence derives from a boy aged 10-17 years in good health. The V gene is TRBV5-5, the J gene TRBJ1-6; possible D gene TRBD1, 5 bases. What was sequenced was blood. The CDR3 DNA reads TGTGCCAGCAGACCTCAGGCAGGGAATTCACCCCTCCACTTT. It codes for CASRPQAGNSPLHF.